Below, 7 T cell receptor beta chains from the same sample are listed, as sequenced in a study of cytomegalovirus exposure and HLA in healthy donors. Some clones are missing from TCRdb's copy, which holds only in-frame ones; the method was immunoSEQ multiplex PCR. The repertoire holds some 340,000 clones, with 75% to 90% as singletons. The sequenced sample consisted of PBMCs. The receptors were gathered from a woman aged 25-40 years in good health and CMV-seropositive.

This clone was detected only once. The gene calls are TRBV5-1 and TRBJ2-7, with a possible D match to TRBD1 (5 bases). Germline V gives CDR1 SGHRS, CDR2 YFSETQ. This CDR3 has 13 residues. V lost 4 bases, J lost 3 bases, and 11 bases lay in between. The CDR3 bases are TGCGCCAGCAGCCACGACAGAGACTACGAGCAGTACTTC. Encoded protein: CASSHDRDYEQYF.

The rearrangement uses TRBV28 and TRBJ1-2, with TRBD1 as a possible D gene (6 bases). This CDR3 contains 12 residues. CDR1 and CDR2 (germline): MDHEN, SYDVKM. V lost 6 bases and J lost 8, with 13 bases in between. The CDR3 coding sequence is TGTGCCAGCAGGCCAGGGGTTATCGGCTACACCTTC. Its translation: CASRPGVIGYTF.

This clone is a singleton in its sample. This chain uses TRBV13 with TRBJ2-7; TRBD1 might be the D (6 bases). Germline CDR1 is PRHDT and CDR2 is FYEKMQ (reference sequence). V was pared by 1 base and J by 5 bases, with 12 bases between. This CDR3 spans 14 amino acids. This CDR3 reads CASSLVLGGDEQYF. The CDR3 DNA reads TGTGCCAGCAGCTTAGTGTTAGGGGGTGACGAGCAGTACTTC.

The V and J genes are TRBV9 and TRBJ2-3; 9 nucleotides agree with TRBD2. The CDR3 length is 16 residues. CDR1 and CDR2 (germline): SGDLS, YYNGEE. With 0 bases clipped from V and 0 bases from J, the junction kept 2 bases outside the gene matches. In DNA, the CDR3 is TGTGCCAGCAGCGTAGTCACTAGCGGGAGCACAGATACGCAGTATTTT. Its translation: CASSVVTSGSTDTQYF.

This chain joins TRBV15 and TRBJ1-5; D possibly corresponds to TRBD1 (5 bases). Germline CDR1 reads LNHNV; CDR2 reads YYDKDF (reference sequence). Trimming removed 0 bases at V and 0 bases at J, with 12 bases between. The CDR3 runs to 17 residues. CDR3 DNA sequence: TGTGCCACCAGCAGAGATGGGGCGACGTATAGCAATCAGCCCCAGCATTTT. Encoded protein: CATSRDGATYSNQPQHF.

The chain uses TRBV28 and TRBJ1-4; D gene uncertain. Looked up from germline, CDR1 is MDHEN and CDR2 is SYDVKM. V was clipped by 3 bases and J by 4 bases, with 12 bases between them. This CDR3 spans 15 amino acids. CDR3 DNA sequence: TGTGCCAGCAGTTTTTCCGGACGGTTTAATGAAAAACTGTTTTTT. It yields the protein CASSFSGRFNEKLFF.

The rearrangement uses TRBV25-1 and TRBJ2-3, with D possibly matching TRBD2 (7 bases). Per germline, CDR1 MGHDK and CDR2 SYGVNS. The CDR3 is made up of 18 amino acids. V was cut by 4 bases and J by 1 base, with 21 bases left in between. CDR3 DNA: TGTGCCAGCAGTGCTCGCGGGGGCGGGACAAGTCGCACAGATACGCAGTATTTT. Protein: CASSARGGGTSRTDTQYF.